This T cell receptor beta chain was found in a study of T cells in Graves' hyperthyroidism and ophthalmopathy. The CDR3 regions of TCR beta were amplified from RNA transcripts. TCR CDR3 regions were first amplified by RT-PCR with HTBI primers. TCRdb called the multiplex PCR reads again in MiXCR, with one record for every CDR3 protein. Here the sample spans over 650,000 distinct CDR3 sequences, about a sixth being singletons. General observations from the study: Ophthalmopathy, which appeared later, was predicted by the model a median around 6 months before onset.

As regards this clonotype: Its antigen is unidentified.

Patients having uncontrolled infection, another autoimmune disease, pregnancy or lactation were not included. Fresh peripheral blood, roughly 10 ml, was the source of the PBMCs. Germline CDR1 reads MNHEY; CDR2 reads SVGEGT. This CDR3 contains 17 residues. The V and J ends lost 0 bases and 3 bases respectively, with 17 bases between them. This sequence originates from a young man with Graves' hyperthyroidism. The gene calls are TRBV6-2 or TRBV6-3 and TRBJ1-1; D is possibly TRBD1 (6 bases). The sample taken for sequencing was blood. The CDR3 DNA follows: TGTGCCAGCAGTTACTCGATTCGGGGGCGAGCTGACACTGAAGCTTTCTTT. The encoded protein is CASSYSIRGRADTEAFF.